This is a list of T cell receptor beta chains from one sample in a study of patients and donors after allogeneic stem cell transplantation. TCRdb independently ran MiXCR on the RT-PCR reads; one entry per CDR3 protein. The table includes fewer than 500,000 distinct CDR3 sequences, roughly 17% detected once. Sample: blood, either unsorted or a sorted T cell fraction (not recorded which). The receptors were sampled from a human donor who was either an allogeneic HSCT recipient or a stem cell or donor lymphocyte infusion donor (not recorded which). It is not recorded whose cells these are; they may come from a transplant donor. Both conserved end residues are part of each CDR3. A D gene is named only where the DNA matches it firmly. Clone size is stated in some rows and not others, as once, few, many or a class when expanded.

size: few; D: TRBD1; J: TRBJ2-7; V: TRBV4-3; CDR3: CASSRSTGDEQYF; DNA: TGCGCCAGCAGCCGCTCGACAGGGGACGAGCAGTACTTC
size: few; D: NA; J: TRBJ2-3; V: TRBV18; CDR3: CASSGASPDTQYF; DNA: TGTGCCAGCTCGGGAGCGTCCCCAGATACGCAGTATTTT
size: few; D: TRBD2; J: TRBJ2-7; V: TRBV7-8; CDR3: CASSLREGLEQYF; DNA: TGTGCCAGCAGCTTACGGGAGGGCCTCGAGCAGTACTTC
size: once; D: TRBD1; J: TRBJ2-7; V: TRBV27; CDR3: CASKIDRGHEQYF; DNA: TGTGCCAGCAAGATTGACAGGGGACACGAGCAGTACTTC
size: once; D: NA; J: TRBJ1-1; V: TRBV30; CDR3: CATHFSSGWGTEAFF; DNA: TGTGCCACACATTTCTCTTCCGGATGGGGTACTGAAGCTTTCTTT
size: NA; D: TRBD2; J: TRBJ2-6; V: TRBV20-1; CDR3: CSARLAGTLGSGANVLTF; DNA: TGCAGTGCTCGACTAGCGGGGACCCTGGGCTCTGGGGCCAACGTCCTGACTTTC
size: few; D: TRBD2; J: TRBJ2-2; V: TRBV12-3/TRBV12-4; CDR3: CASSLSGGPGINTGELFF; DNA: TGTGCCAGCAGTTTATCGGGAGGGCCGGGGATTAACACCGGGGAGCTGTTTTTT
size: NA; D: NA; J: TRBJ2-1; V: TRBV12-3/TRBV12-4; CDR3: CASNAGTYNEQFF; DNA: TGTGCCAGCAATGCTGGGACATACAATGAGCAGTTCTTC
size: NA; D: NA; J: TRBJ2-1; V: TRBV11-2; CDR3: CASSLVVEQFF; DNA: TGTGCCAGCAGCTTAGTGGTTGAGCAGTTCTTC
size: NA; D: NA; J: TRBJ1-1; V: TRBV12-3/TRBV12-4; CDR3: CASSRRGRGTEAFF; DNA: TGTGCCAGCAGCCGACGGGGGAGGGGTACTGAAGCTTTCTTT
size: few; D: NA; J: TRBJ1-3; V: TRBV7-3; CDR3: CASSVRPGEYGNTIYF; DNA: TGTGCCAGCAGCGTCCGTCCGGGGGAATATGGAAACACCATATATTTT
size: few; D: NA; J: TRBJ2-7; V: TRBV12-3/TRBV12-4; CDR3: CASSLATGFYEQYF; DNA: TGTGCCAGCAGTTTGGCCACAGGGTTCTACGAGCAGTACTTC
size: NA; D: NA; J: TRBJ2-1; V: TRBV11-2; CDR3: CASSRGLAFNEQFF; DNA: TGTGCCAGCAGCCGCGGCCTAGCGTTCAATGAGCAGTTCTTC
size: few; D: NA; J: TRBJ2-2; V: TRBV5-6; CDR3: CASRYEQRKNTGELFF; DNA: TGTGCCAGCAGATATGAACAACGGAAGAACACCGGGGAGCTGTTTTTT
size: NA; D: NA; J: TRBJ2-6; V: TRBV7-6; CDR3: CASSPAGLGANVLTF; DNA: TGTGCCAGCAGCCCAGCAGGGTTAGGGGCCAACGTCCTGACTTTC
size: NA; D: NA; J: TRBJ1-2; V: TRBV5-1; CDR3: CASSLDGARGYTF; DNA: TGCGCCAGCAGCCTGGACGGGGCGCGGGGCTACACCTTC
size: once; D: NA; J: TRBJ1-2; V: TRBV24-1; CDR3: CATSDLAGYTF; DNA: TGTGCCACCAGTGATTTGGCCGGCTACACCTTC
size: many; D: NA; J: TRBJ1-1; V: TRBV5-1; CDR3: CASSDRVEAFF; DNA: TGCGCCAGCAGCGATAGGGTTGAAGCTTTCTTT
size: few; D: NA; J: TRBJ1-2; V: TRBV4-3; CDR3: CASSQENYGYTF; DNA: TGCGCCAGCAGCCAGGAGAACTATGGCTACACCTTC
size: NA; D: TRBD1; J: TRBJ1-2; V: TRBV4-3; CDR3: CASSQLTGGVNYGYTF; DNA: TGCGCCAGCAGCCAGCTGACAGGGGGAGTAAACTATGGCTACACCTTC
size: NA; D: TRBD2; J: TRBJ2-1; V: TRBV3-1; CDR3: CASSQGSWTSVSNEQFF; DNA: TGTGCCAGCAGCCAAGGGAGCTGGACTAGCGTAAGCAATGAGCAGTTCTTC
size: many; D: TRBD1; J: TRBJ1-3; V: TRBV18; CDR3: CASKTTGGSGNTIYF; DNA: TGTGCCAGCAAGACAACAGGGGGCTCTGGAAACACCATATATTTT
size: few; D: TRBD1; J: TRBJ1-5; V: TRBV3-1; CDR3: CASSQGDRGGPQHF; DNA: TGTGCCAGCAGCCAGGGGGACAGGGGAGGGCCCCAGCATTTT
size: many; D: NA; J: TRBJ1-2; V: TRBV12-3/TRBV12-4; CDR3: CASSLSSYGYTF; DNA: TGTGCCAGCAGTTTAAGCAGCTATGGCTACACCTTC
size: NA; D: NA; J: TRBJ2-3; V: TRBV30; CDR3: CAWSPGQTFSTDTQYF; DNA: TGTGCCTGGAGTCCGGGGCAAACCTTTAGCACAGATACGCAGTATTTT
size: many; D: NA; J: TRBJ2-7; V: TRBV2; CDR3: CASSEINGRSHLGAYEQYF; DNA: TGTGCCAGCAGTGAAATTAACGGGAGATCTCACTTAGGGGCTTACGAGCAGTACTTC